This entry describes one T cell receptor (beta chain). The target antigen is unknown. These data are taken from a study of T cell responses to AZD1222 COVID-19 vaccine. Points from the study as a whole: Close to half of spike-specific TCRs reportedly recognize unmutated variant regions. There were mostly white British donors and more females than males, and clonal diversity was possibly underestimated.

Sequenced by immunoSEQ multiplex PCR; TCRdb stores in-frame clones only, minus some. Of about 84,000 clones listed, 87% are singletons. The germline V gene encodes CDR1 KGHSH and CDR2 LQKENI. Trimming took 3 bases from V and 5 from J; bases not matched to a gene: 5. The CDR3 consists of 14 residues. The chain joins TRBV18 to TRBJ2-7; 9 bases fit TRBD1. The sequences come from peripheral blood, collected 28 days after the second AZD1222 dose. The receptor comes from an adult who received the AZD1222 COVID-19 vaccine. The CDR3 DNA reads TGTGCCAGCTCACCTTCGGGGACAGGGAACGAGCAGTACTTC. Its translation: CASSPSGTGNEQYF.